The rows below give T cell receptor beta chains drawn from one sample of a study of T cells in Graves' hyperthyroidism and ophthalmopathy. TCRdb reprocessed the multiplex PCR reads via MiXCR and lists one record per CDR3 protein. The sample includes roughly 300,000 distinct CDR3 sequences, about 20% of them seen just once. Sequencing was done on a sample of blood. The receptors here all came from a woman aged 45-60 years with Graves' hyperthyroidism. CDR3s include the opening cysteine and the closing phenylalanine or tryptophan. D genes are given only for firm matches. The size of a clone is reported for some rows only, either as once, few or many, or as a class for expanded clones.

- | TRBJ1-1 | many | TRBV12-3/TRBV12-4 | TGTGCCAGCAGCCTTTTGGGCTTGAACACTGAAGCTTTCTTT | CASSLLGLNTEAFF
- | TRBJ1-4 | few | TRBV7-9 | TGTGCCAGCAGCGCGGGACCTCAAAGGGTGTTTTTT | CASSAGPQRVFF
TRBD1 | TRBJ2-1 | - | TRBV6-2/TRBV6-3 | TGTGCCAGCAGGGGGACAGGGTCGGATGAGCAGTTCTTC | CASRGTGSDEQFF
- | TRBJ2-1 | - | TRBV14 | TGTGCCAGCAGCCAAGGGGTTTACAATGAGCAGTTCTTC | CASSQGVYNEQFF
- | TRBJ2-3 | - | TRBV2 | TGTGCCAGCAGTGAACGGGCTAGCAGCACAGAGACGCAGTATTTT | CASSERASSTETQYF
- | TRBJ1-5 | - | TRBV12-3/TRBV12-4 | TGTGCCAGCAGCATCGGTGGGCCCCAGCATTTT | CASSIGGPQHF
- | TRBJ1-2 | many | TRBV2 | TGTGCCAGCAGTTCGTTTCTTGGCTACACCTTC | CASSSFLGYTF
- | TRBJ2-1 | - | TRBV4-1 | TGCGCCAGCAGCCCCGCGGCAGGGGAACTCGCGAGCTCCTACAATGAGCAGTTCTTC | CASSPAAGELASSYNEQFF
TRBD2 | TRBJ2-3 | many | TRBV11-2 | TGTGCCAGCAGCTTCCTCTATGGTAGCGGGGATACGCAGTATTTT | CASSFLYGSGDTQYF
TRBD1 | TRBJ2-5 | many | TRBV18 | TGTGCCAGCTCACCACCGGGACAGCGGGAGACCCAGTACTTC | CASSPPGQRETQYF